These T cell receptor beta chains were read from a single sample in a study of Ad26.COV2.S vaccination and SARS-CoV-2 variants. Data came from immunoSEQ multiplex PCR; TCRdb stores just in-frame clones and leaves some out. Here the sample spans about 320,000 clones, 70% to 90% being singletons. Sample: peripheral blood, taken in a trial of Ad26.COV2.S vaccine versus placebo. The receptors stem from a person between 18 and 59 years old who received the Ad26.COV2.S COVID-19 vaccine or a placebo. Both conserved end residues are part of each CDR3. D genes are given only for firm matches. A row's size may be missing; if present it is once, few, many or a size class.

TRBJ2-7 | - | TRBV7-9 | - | CASSLLGQIYEQYF | TGTGCCAGCAGCTTACTAGGACAGATCTACGAGCAGTACTTC
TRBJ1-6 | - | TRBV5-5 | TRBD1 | CASSLEGTGGHSYNSPLHF | TGTGCCAGCAGCTTGGAGGGGACAGGGGGACACTCCTATAATTCACCCCTCCACTTT
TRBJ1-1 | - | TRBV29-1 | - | CSVGVDTEAFF | TGCAGCGTTGGGGTGGACACTGAAGCTTTCTTT
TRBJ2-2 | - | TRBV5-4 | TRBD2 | CASSPGRAGGPSGELFF | TGTGCCAGCAGCCCTGGCCGGGCGGGGGGGCCATCCGGGGAGCTGTTTTTT
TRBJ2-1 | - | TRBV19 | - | CASSPGYSYNEQFF | TGTGCCAGTAGTCCAGGCTACTCCTACAATGAGCAGTTCTTC
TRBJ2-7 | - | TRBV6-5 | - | CASSTTGNEQYF | TGTGCCAGCAGTACAACAGGGAACGAGCAGTACTTC
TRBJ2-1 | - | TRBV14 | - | CASSPGVGVSYNEQFF | TGTGCCAGCAGCCCGGGGGTGGGAGTATCCTACAATGAGCAGTTCTTC
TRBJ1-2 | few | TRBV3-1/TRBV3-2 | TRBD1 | CASRPKTGTGTDGYTF | TGTGCCAGCAGACCAAAAACCGGGACAGGGACTGATGGCTACACCTTC
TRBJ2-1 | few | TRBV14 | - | CASSPDSSYNEQFF | TGTGCCAGCAGTCCTGACAGCTCCTACAATGAGCAGTTCTTC
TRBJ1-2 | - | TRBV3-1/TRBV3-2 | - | CASTDRGDYGYTF | TGTGCCAGCACCGATAGGGGGGACTATGGCTACACCTTC
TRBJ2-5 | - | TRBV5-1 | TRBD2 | CASSLGLGPETQYF | TGCGCCAGCAGCCTGGGACTAGGCCCGGAGACCCAGTACTTC
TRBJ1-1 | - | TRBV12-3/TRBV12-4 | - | CASSLGPLGAFF | TGTGCCAGCAGTTTGGGGCCACTCGGGGCTTTCTTT
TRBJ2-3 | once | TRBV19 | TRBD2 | CASSLSGGDTDTQYF | TGTGCCAGTAGTCTTAGCGGGGGGGACACAGATACGCAGTATTTT
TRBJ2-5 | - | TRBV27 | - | CASSRGEQETQYF | TGTGCCAGCAGCCGCGGGGAGCAAGAGACCCAGTACTTC
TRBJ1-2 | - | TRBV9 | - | CASSVGQRYGYTF | TGTGCCAGCAGCGTAGGACAGCGCTATGGCTACACCTTC
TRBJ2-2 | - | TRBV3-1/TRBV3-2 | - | CASSQFLIGAGELFF | TGTGCCAGCAGCCAATTTCTAATCGGAGCCGGGGAGCTGTTTTTT
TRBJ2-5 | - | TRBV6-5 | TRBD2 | CASRGGTSGGETQYF | TGTGCCAGCAGGGGAGGGACTAGCGGGGGAGAGACCCAGTACTTC
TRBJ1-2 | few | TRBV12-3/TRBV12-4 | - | CAAQKSGPYGYTF | TGTGCCGCGCAAAAATCGGGTCCCTATGGCTACACCTTC
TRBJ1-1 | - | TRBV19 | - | CASSRGQDTEAFF | TGTGCCAGTAGTAGGGGCCAGGACACTGAAGCTTTCTTT
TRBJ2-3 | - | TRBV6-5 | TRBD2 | CASRTPTSGYTQYF | TGTGCCAGCAGAACACCGACTAGCGGGTATACGCAGTATTTT